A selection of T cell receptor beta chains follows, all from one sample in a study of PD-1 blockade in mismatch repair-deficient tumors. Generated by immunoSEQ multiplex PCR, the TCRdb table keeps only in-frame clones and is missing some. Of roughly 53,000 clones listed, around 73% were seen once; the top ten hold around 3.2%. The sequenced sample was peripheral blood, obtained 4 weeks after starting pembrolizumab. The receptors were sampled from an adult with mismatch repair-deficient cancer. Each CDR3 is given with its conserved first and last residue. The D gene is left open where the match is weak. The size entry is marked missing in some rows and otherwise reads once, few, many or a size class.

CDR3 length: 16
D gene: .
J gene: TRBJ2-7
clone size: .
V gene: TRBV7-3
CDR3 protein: CASSLTGPRGSYEQYF
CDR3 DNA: TGTGCCAGCAGCTTAACTGGGCCCAGGGGATCCTACGAGCAGTACTTC

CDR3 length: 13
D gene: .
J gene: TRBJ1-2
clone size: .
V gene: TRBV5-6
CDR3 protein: CASSLRSVGGYTF
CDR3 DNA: TGTGCCAGCAGCTTGAGGTCCGTCGGGGGCTACACCTTC

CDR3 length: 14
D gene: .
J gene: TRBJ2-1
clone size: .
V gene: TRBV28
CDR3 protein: CASSLKGPYNEQFF
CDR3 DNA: TGTGCCAGCAGTTTAAAGGGGCCCTACAATGAGCAGTTCTTC

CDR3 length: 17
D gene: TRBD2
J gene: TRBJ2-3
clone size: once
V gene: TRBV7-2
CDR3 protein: CASSTRLAGSSTDTQYF
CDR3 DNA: TGTGCCAGCAGCACCCGGCTAGCGGGCTCTAGCACAGATACGCAGTATTTT

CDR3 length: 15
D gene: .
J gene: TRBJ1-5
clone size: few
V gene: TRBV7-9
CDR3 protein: CASSARGDSNQPQHF
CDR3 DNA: TGTGCCAGCAGCGCCCGGGGGGATAGCAATCAGCCCCAGCATTTT

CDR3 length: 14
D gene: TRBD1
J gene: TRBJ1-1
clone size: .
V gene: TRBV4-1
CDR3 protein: CASSRRQGDTEAFF
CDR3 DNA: TGCGCCAGCAGCCGTCGACAGGGTGACACTGAAGCTTTCTTT

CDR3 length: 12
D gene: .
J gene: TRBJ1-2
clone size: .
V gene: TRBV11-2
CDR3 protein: CASSLDSTAKAF
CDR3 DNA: TGTGCCAGCAGCTTAGATTCTACAGCCAAGGCCTTC

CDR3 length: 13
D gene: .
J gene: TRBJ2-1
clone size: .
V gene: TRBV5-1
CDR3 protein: CASSPPSSHEQFF
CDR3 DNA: TGCGCCAGCAGTCCCCCGTCGTCTCATGAGCAGTTCTTC

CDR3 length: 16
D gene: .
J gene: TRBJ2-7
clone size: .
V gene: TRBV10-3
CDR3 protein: CAISESRVGFSYEQYF
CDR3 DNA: TGTGCCATCAGTGAGTCAAGGGTAGGTTTTTCCTACGAGCAGTACTTC

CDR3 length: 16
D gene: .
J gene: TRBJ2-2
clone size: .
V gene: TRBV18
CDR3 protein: CASSPLQGANTGELFF
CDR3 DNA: TGTGCCAGCTCACCCTTACAGGGTGCGAACACCGGGGAGCTGTTTTTT

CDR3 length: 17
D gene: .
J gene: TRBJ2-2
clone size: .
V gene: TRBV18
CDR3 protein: CASSPKVAPANTGELFF
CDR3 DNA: TGTGCCAGCTCACCGAAAGTCGCTCCAGCGAACACCGGGGAGCTGTTTTTT

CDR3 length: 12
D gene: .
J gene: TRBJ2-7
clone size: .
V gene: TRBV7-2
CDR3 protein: CASSPPGLEQYF
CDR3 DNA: TGTGCCAGCAGCCCTCCAGGGCTTGAGCAGTACTTC

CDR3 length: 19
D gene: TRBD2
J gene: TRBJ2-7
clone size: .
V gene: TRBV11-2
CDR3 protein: CASSLVSLAGVSETYEQYF
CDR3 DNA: TGTGCCAGCAGCTTAGTCTCACTAGCGGGAGTGTCGGAGACCTACGAGCAGTACTTC

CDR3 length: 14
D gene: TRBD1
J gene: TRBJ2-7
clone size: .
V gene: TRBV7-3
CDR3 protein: CASSLGQGNYEQYF
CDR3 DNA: TGTGCCAGCAGTCTGGGACAGGGGAATTACGAGCAGTACTTC

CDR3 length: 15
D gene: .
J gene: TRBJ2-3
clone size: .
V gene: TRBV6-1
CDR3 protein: CASTFLGVTTDTQYF
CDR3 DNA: TGTGCCAGCACCTTTCTCGGGGTCACCACAGATACGCAGTATTTT

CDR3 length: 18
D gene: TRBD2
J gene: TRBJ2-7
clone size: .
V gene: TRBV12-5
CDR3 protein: CASGLVIGRTSDNYEQYF
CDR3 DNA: TGTGCTAGTGGTTTGGTAATAGGGAGGACTAGCGACAACTACGAGCAGTACTTC

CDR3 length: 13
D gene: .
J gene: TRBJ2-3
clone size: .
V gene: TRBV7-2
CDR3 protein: CASKPGRPDTQYF
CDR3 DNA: TGTGCCAGCAAACCGGGCCGCCCAGATACGCAGTATTTT

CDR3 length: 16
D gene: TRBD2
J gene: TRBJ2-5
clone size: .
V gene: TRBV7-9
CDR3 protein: CASSFLAGGSPETQYF
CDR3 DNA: TGTGCCAGCAGCTTTTTAGCGGGAGGGTCCCCCGAGACCCAGTACTTC

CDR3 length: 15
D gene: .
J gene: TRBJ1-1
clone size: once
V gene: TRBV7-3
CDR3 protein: CASSLYGGENTEAFF
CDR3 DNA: TGTGCCAGCAGCTTATATGGGGGAGAGAACACTGAAGCTTTCTTT

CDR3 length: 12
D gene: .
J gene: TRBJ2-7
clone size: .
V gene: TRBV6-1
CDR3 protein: CASSTTVYEQYF
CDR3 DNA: TGTGCCAGCAGTACGACCGTCTACGAGCAGTACTTC

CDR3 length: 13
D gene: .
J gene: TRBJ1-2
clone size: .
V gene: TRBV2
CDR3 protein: CASQISPNYGYTF
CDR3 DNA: TGTGCCAGCCAGATATCTCCTAACTATGGCTACACCTTC

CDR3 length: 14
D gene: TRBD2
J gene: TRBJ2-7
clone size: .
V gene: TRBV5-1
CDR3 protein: CASSLEAGVREQYF
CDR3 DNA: TGCGCCAGCAGCTTAGAAGCGGGAGTTCGCGAGCAGTACTTC

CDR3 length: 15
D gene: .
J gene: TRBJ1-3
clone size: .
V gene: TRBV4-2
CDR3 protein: CASSQGSGDGNTIYF
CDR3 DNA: TGTGCCAGCAGCCAAGGATCAGGGGATGGAAACACCATATATTTT

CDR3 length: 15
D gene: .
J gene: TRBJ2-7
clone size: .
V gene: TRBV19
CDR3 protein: CASSIPGRGSYEQYF
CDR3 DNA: TGTGCCAGTAGTATCCCCGGCAGGGGCAGCTACGAGCAGTACTTC

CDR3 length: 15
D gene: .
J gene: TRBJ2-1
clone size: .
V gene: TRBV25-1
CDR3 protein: CASSEYDGRREEQFF
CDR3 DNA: TGTGCCAGCAGTGAATATGACGGGAGACGAGAAGAGCAGTTCTTC

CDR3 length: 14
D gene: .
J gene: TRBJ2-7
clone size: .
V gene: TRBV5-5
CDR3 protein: CASSLRDGHYEQYF
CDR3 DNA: TGTGCCAGCAGTCTCCGGGACGGCCACTACGAGCAGTACTTC

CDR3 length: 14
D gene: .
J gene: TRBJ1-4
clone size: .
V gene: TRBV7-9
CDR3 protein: CASSPTGKNEKLFF
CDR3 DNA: TGTGCCAGCAGCCCCACAGGGAAAAATGAAAAACTGTTTTTT

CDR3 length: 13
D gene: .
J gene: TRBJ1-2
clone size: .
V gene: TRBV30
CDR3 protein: CAWRPSTNYGYTF
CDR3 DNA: TGTGCCTGGAGGCCAAGTACTAACTATGGCTACACCTTC

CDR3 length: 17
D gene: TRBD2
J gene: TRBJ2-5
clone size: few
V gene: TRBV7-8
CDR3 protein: CASSSGLAGATEGTQYF
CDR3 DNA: TGTGCCAGCAGCTCGGGACTAGCGGGGGCCACGGAGGGGACCCAGTACTTC

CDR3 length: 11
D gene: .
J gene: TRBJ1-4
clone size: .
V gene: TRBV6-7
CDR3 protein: CASGPTEKLFF
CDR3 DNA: TGTGCCAGCGGACCAACTGAAAAACTGTTTTTT

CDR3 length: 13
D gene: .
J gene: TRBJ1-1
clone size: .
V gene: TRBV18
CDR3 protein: CASSQQENTEAFF
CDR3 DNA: TGTGCCAGCTCGCAACAGGAGAACACTGAAGCTTTCTTT

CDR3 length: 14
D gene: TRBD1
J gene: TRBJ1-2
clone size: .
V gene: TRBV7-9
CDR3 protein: CASSPGQGGYGYTF
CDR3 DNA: TGTGCCAGCAGCCCAGGACAGGGTGGCTATGGCTACACCTTC

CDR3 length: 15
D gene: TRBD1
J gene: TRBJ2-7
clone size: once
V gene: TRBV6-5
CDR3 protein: CASTAGTGNSYEQYF
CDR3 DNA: TGTGCCAGCACCGCCGGGACAGGTAACTCCTACGAGCAGTACTTC

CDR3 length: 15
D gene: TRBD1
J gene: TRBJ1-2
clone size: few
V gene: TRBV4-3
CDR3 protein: CASSHEVGQGYGYTF
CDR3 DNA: TGCGCCAGCAGCCATGAAGTGGGACAGGGTTATGGCTACACCTTC

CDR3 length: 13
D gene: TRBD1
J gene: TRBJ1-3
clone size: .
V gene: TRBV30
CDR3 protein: CAWSTGDGNTIYF
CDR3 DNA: TGTGCCTGGTCAACAGGGGATGGAAACACCATATATTTT

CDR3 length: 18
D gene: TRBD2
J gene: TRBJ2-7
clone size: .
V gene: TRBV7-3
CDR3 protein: CASSFGLAGQAFMYEQYF
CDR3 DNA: TGTGCCAGCAGCTTTGGGCTAGCGGGGCAGGCCTTCATGTACGAGCAGTACTTC

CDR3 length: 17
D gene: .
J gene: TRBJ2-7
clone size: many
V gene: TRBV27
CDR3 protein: CASSPNNLGLSSYEQYF
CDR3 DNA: TGTGCCAGCAGTCCGAACAATCTGGGACTCAGCTCCTACGAGCAGTACTTC